The clone carrying this T cell receptor (beta chain) was seen repeatedly, ten times or more. This entry belongs to a study of T cells in Graves' hyperthyroidism and ophthalmopathy. Amplification of TCR beta CDR3 regions was performed using RNA transcripts as template. The TCR CDR3 was amplified in a first-round RT-PCR using the HTBI primer set. Each CDR3 protein gets one entry after TCRdb re-called the multiplex PCR reads with MiXCR. The profile covers 350,000 to 400,000 distinct CDR3 sequences, with approximately 14% appearing a single time and 9.5% to 12% taken by the ten largest. Germline V gene sequence: CDR1 SGHAT, CDR2 FQDESV (reference sequence). J gave up 4 bases and V 0 bases, and 6 bases lay outside the gene matches. CDR3 length: 17 amino acids.

This chain uses TRBV11-1 with TRBJ2-1; 10 bases line up with TRBD2. This clonotype originated in a woman aged 60-70 years with Graves' hyperthyroidism. Material: blood. CDR3 region: CASSLALAGDWYNEQFF. For the CDR3, the DNA is TGTGCCAGCAGCTTAGCGCTAGCGGGAGATTGGTACAATGAGCAGTTCTTC.